These T cell receptor beta chains were read from a single sample in a study of CD4 T cells in relation to SARS-CoV-2 and coronaviruses. Assay: immunoSEQ multiplex PCR; the TCRdb copy retains only in-frame clones and omits some. The sample has some 35,000 clones, approximately 81% seen once; the top ten hold 3.5% to 5%. No antigen has been identified for these receptors. Input material: naive CD4+ T cells from PBMCs, cultured in vitro. Every receptor here comes from an adult with COVID-19. The CDR3 runs from the conserved cysteine through the conserved F or W. D genes are given only for firm matches.

d_call j_call v_call cdr3_aa
- TRBJ2-2 TRBV5-6 CASSPTIANTGELFF
TRBD1 TRBJ2-7 TRBV7-8 CASSLDRGYEQYF
TRBD2 TRBJ2-7 TRBV5-1 CASSPRLALAYEQYF
- TRBJ2-7 TRBV6-6 CASSYLGDEQYF
TRBD1 TRBJ2-6 TRBV19 CASSSGRDRGYGANVLTF
- TRBJ1-4 TRBV7-8 CASSPTRLGAEKLFF
- TRBJ2-5 TRBV18 CASSPLLQETQYF
TRBD2 TRBJ2-1 TRBV6-4 CASSEIAGGYNEQFF
TRBD2 TRBJ2-2 TRBV3-1/TRBV3-2 CASSPGLVNTGELFF
- TRBJ2-7 TRBV10-3 CATRGDDRAAYEQYF
- TRBJ2-5 TRBV9 CASSVGFQETQYF
- TRBJ2-3 TRBV28 CASSLLGLQGTDTQYF
TRBD2 TRBJ2-1 TRBV18 CASSPGLGLAGADEQFF
- TRBJ2-1 TRBV5-6 CASSPWWGVPYNEQFF
- TRBJ1-2 TRBV19 CASTKRGPLEGINYGYTF
- TRBJ2-4 TRBV27 CASSLKSEIGIKNIQYF
- TRBJ1-1 TRBV7-3 CASSSQYDTEAFF
TRBD1 TRBJ2-3 TRBV5-1 CASSPVQGITDTQYF
- TRBJ2-3 TRBV5-1 CASREEWGTDTQYF
- TRBJ1-6 TRBV7-8 CASSFGVDSPLHF
- TRBJ1-4 TRBV27 CASSRLGVGGPATNEKLFF
- TRBJ1-4 TRBV18 CASSPLRLGTTNEKLFF
- TRBJ1-4 TRBV28 CASSLGWELFF
TRBD1 TRBJ1-4 TRBV25-1 CASSDPRDSEKLFF
- TRBJ2-3 TRBV30 CAWSDDHTQYF
- TRBJ2-2 TRBV29-1 CSVELGELFF
TRBD1 TRBJ1-4 TRBV13 CASSLTTGGSSNEKLFF
TRBD2 TRBJ2-7 TRBV2 CASSGPGTSGISYEQYF
- TRBJ2-1 TRBV7-2 CASSLAGPTGNEQFF
- TRBJ2-3 TRBV27 CASRKQSTDTQYF
- TRBJ2-6 TRBV10-3 CAISEPSGANVLTF
- TRBJ2-3 TRBV6-5 CASSYSGGGGTQYF
- TRBJ2-5 TRBV6-6 CASSKLGGQETQYF
- TRBJ2-7 TRBV5-4 CASSLGREREQYF
- TRBJ2-2 TRBV4-1 CASSGGLMNTGELFF
TRBD2 TRBJ2-1 TRBV27 CASSPGLAANEQFF
- TRBJ2-1 TRBV28 CASSLPGSSYNEQFF
- TRBJ1-1 TRBV20-1 CSARDRTEAFF
TRBD2 TRBJ2-3 TRBV5-4 CASRPTSGRAFTDTQYF
- TRBJ2-3 TRBV30 CAWSQGRPTDTQYF
- TRBJ2-3 TRBV18 CASSQSTTDTQYF
TRBD2 TRBJ2-2 TRBV6-6 CASIQAGVRTGELFF
TRBD1 TRBJ1-5 TRBV4-1 CASSPGTGYSNQPQHF
- TRBJ2-6 TRBV7-9 CASSAPAFSSSGANVLTF